These 11 T cell receptor beta chains share one sample of origin, sequenced in a study of T cell changes during pregnancy in multiple sclerosis. Repertoires were generated with immunoSEQ multiplex PCR, while TCRdb's copy carries only in-frame clones and drops some. The sample has over 30,000 clones, about 93% seen once. Sequencing was performed on CD4+ T cells from peripheral blood mononuclear cells, taken in the second trimester of pregnancy. Receptor source: a female donor in good health, enrolled as a control in a pregnancy study.

The J gene is TRBJ1-3, the V gene TRBV5-1, with unresolved D. V dropped 1 base and J dropped 0 bases, with 8 bases sitting between them. This CDR3 has 15 residues. Germline V gives CDR1 SGHRS, CDR2 YFSETQ. The CDR3 DNA is TGCGCCAGCAGCTTGACTTACGTCTCTGGAAACACCATATATTTT. Translation: CASSLTYVSGNTIYF.

The chain joins TRBV9 to TRBJ1-1, with D tentatively TRBD1 (6 bases). In germline, CDR1 is SGDLS, CDR2 YYNGEE. V lost 0 bases, J lost 7 bases, and 16 bases lay in between. CDR3 size: 15 residues. The CDR3: CASSVVGGGADEAFF. CDR3 bases: TGTGCCAGCAGCGTAGTAGGGGGAGGGGCCGATGAAGCTTTCTTT.

The chain carries TRBV7-2 and TRBJ2-5, with 13 positions matching TRBD2. This CDR3 contains 16 residues. Germline CDR1 is SGHTA and CDR2 is FQGNSA. Losses at the gene ends were 5 bases for V and 1 base for J; bases not matched to a gene: 4. The chain's CDR3 is CASSLLAGGGQETQYF. The CDR3 DNA sequence: TGTGCCAGCAGCCTACTAGCGGGGGGGGGCCAAGAGACCCAGTACTTC.

The rearrangement uses TRBV7-3 and TRBJ2-1, with a weak D call TRBD2 (6 bases). The germline gives CDR1 SGHTA, CDR2 FQGTGA. V dropped 2 bases and J dropped 0 bases, with 14 bases sitting between them. The CDR3 totals 17 residues. CDR3 DNA sequence: TGTGCCAGCAGCTTAGACGGGAGACATAGCTCCTACAATGAGCAGTTCTTC. This translates into CASSLDGRHSSYNEQFF. Filled out from reference TRBV7-3 and TRBJ2-1, the complete variable domain reads GAGVSQTPSNKVTEKGKYVELRCDPISGHTALYWYRQSLGQGPEFLIYFQGTGAADDSGLPNDRFFAVRPEGSVSTLKIQRTERGDSAVYLCASSLDGRHSSYNEQFFGPGTRLTVL.

This clone was seen a few times. The CDR3, as DNA: TGTGCCAGCTCACCACACAGGGGCCAGAACACTGAAGCTTTCTTT. This sequence encodes CASSPHRGQNTEAFF. This chain uses TRBV18 with TRBJ1-1; 7 bases are a match to TRBD1. Trimming at V came to 1 base and at J to 1 base, leaving 3 bases not matched to a gene. This CDR3 has 15 amino acids. Germline V gives CDR1 KGHSH, CDR2 LQKENI.

The chain is built from TRBV29-1 and TRBJ2-3; 12 bases match TRBD2. Germline-derived CDR1 and CDR2 are SQVTM and ANQGSEA. J was trimmed by 1 base and V by 2 bases; bases with no gene match: 7. This CDR3 contains 17 residues. CDR3 region: CSVEWGTSGSGTDTQYF. The CDR3 nucleotides read TGCAGCGTTGAATGGGGGACTAGCGGGTCCGGCACAGATACGCAGTATTTT.

The rearrangement links TRBV6-5 to TRBJ1-4, with 9 bases that match TRBD1. Germline values: CDR1 MNHEY, CDR2 SVGAGI. The CDR3 extends over 15 amino acids. The V gene end was trimmed by 6 bases and the J gene end by 8 bases; junction bases not matched to a gene: 10. CDR3 residues: CASRRTGTGSEKLFF. The CDR3 DNA reads TGTGCCAGCAGAAGAACCGGGACAGGGAGCGAAAAACTGTTTTTT.

This chain links TRBV10-3 with TRBJ2-7; 8 bases are shared with TRBD1. The germline V gene encodes CDR1 ENHRY and CDR2 SYGVKD. After removal of 0 bases from V and 0 bases from J, the junction contained 4 bases not matched to a gene. CDR3 length equals 16 residues. The CDR3: CAISESGQGASYEQYF. The CDR3 DNA follows: TGTGCCATCAGTGAGTCGGGTCAGGGGGCCTCCTACGAGCAGTACTTC.

This clone was found once. V gene TRBV28 combines with J gene TRBJ2-7, with no clear D. Per germline, CDR1 MDHEN and CDR2 SYDVKM. With 7 bases removed from V and 7 bases from J, the gap between germline ends came to 11 bases. The length of the CDR3 is 11 residues. CDR3 residues: CASTNSWEQYF. DNA for the CDR3: TGTGCCAGCACGAACTCCTGGGAGCAGTACTTC.

This clone was observed once. The chain links TRBV10-3 to TRBJ2-5; D is possibly TRBD2 (6 bases). Trimming pared 4 bases from V and 2 bases from J, leaving 14 bases between. The CDR3 is 15 residues long. Germline lookup yields CDR1 ENHRY and CDR2 SYGVKD. The DNA for the CDR3 is TGTGCCATCAGTGTAACAGGAGGGCAACAAGAGACCCAGTACTTC. Protein sequence: CAISVTGGQQETQYF.

V gene TRBV14 combines with J gene TRBJ2-1; TRBD2 matches at 11 bases. The CDR3 loop spans 14 amino acids. Looked up from germline, CDR1 is SGHDN and CDR2 is FVKESK. After removal of 5 bases from V and 10 bases from J, the junction contained 7 bases not matched to a gene. Here the CDR3 reads CASSLAGGSREQFF. DNA for the CDR3: TGTGCCAGCAGCTTAGCGGGGGGGAGCAGGGAGCAGTTCTTC.